This TCR beta chain was captured by sequencing in a study of shared clonotypes between healthy human individuals. Study-level findings and limits: Sampling covered nothing but blood. Tissue TCR repertoires likely differ from those found in blood.

The CDR3 totals 14 residues. The V segment lost 5 bases and the J segment 7 bases; nucleotides outside the gene matches: 7. In germline, CDR1 is MNHEY, CDR2 SMNVEV (reference sequence). This was a deep-level run. It was about 210 ng DNA, about 30,000 T cell genomes, that sorted-subset replicate PCRs used. Sequencing used immunoSEQ multiplex PCR; TCRdb keeps in-frame clones, though not all of them. The sample shows around 2,000,000 clones, under 95% of them seen only once. The naive CD8 fraction comprised CD45RO-negative cells positively selected for CCR7 and excluded terminally differentiated effector memory CD45RA+ cells. Nashville, Tennessee was home to all donors, who were Caucasian adults. Of note for this clone: Its specificity is unknown.

The chain combines TRBV27 with TRBJ1-2, with 10 bases matching TRBD1. The clonotype was recovered from a man younger than 35 in good health. Some clones in this sample may be carry-over from other donors' samples. Source material: naive CD8+ T cells from PBMCs. CDR3 loop: CASSSDRGHAGYTF. The CDR3 region has the DNA TGTGCCAGCAGTAGCGACAGGGGGCACGCTGGCTACACCTTC.